This T cell receptor (beta chain) was sequenced during a study of human T cells and chemical hapten exposure. Note on this clonotype: Sequence at one end of the junction differs from germline and may be a read error.

Stated time point: patch test 3, about 24 weeks after DPC sensitization. The treatment was: therapeutic diphenylcyclopropenone sensitization with weekly scalp DPC. Total RNA was extracted from unfractionated whole blood. As the library was built, unique molecular identifiers were attached to individual cDNA molecules. TCRdb reprocessed the RACE reads via MiXCR and lists one record per CDR3 protein. The repertoire has roughly 100,000 distinct CDR3 sequences, approximately 36% of them found once; the top ten carry roughly 2.6%. Germline V lookup: CDR1 SSHAT, CDR2 FNYEAQ (reference sequence). This CDR3 has 17 amino acids.

The receptor was derived from a man aged 35-49 years with alopecia areata. Some clones in this sample may be carry-over from other donors' samples. Here the sequenced sample was whole blood, taken in connection with sensitization to the hapten diphenylcyclopropenone (DPC). The V gene is TRBV7-7, the J gene TRBJ2-1, with 9 positions matching TRBD1. The CDR3 loop is CASSSSVGPGQGNEQFF. CDR3 DNA: TGTGCTAGCAGCTCCAGTGTGGGACCGGGACAGGGAAATGAGCAGTTCTTC. Based on the CDR3 plus reference TRBV7-7 and TRBJ2-1, the full variable domain is GAGVSQSPRYKVTKRGQDVTLRCDPISSHATLYWYQQALGQGPEFLTYFNYEAQPDKSGLPSDRFSAERPEGSISTLTIQRTEQRDSAMYRCASSSSVGPGQGNEQFFGPGTRLTVL.